This is a list of T cell receptor beta chains from one sample in a study of T cells in Graves' hyperthyroidism and ophthalmopathy. Each CDR3 protein gets one entry after TCRdb re-called the multiplex PCR reads with MiXCR. The table has hundreds of thousands of distinct CDR3 sequences, roughly a sixth seen once. The source material was blood. Receptor source: a woman between 40 and 55 years old with Graves' ophthalmopathy. Each CDR3 is given with its conserved first and last residue. The D gene is left open where the match is weak. Rows give clone size only sometimes, using once, few, many, or a class for an expanded clone.

d_call: .
clone_size: .
j_call: TRBJ1-5
v_call: TRBV2
cdr3_nt: TGTGCCGCCAGCACCGGGGGACGCCAGCCCCAGCATTTT
cdr3_aa: CAASTGGRQPQHF

d_call: .
clone_size: .
j_call: TRBJ2-7
v_call: TRBV19
cdr3_nt: TGTGCCAGTAGTATTACGGGAGACTTTTACGAGCAGTACTTC
cdr3_aa: CASSITGDFYEQYF

d_call: .
clone_size: .
j_call: TRBJ2-3
v_call: TRBV7-9
cdr3_nt: TGTGCCAGCAGCCCCACAAAGGATACGCAGTATTTT
cdr3_aa: CASSPTKDTQYF

d_call: .
clone_size: few
j_call: TRBJ1-6
v_call: TRBV5-1
cdr3_nt: TGCGCCAGCATCGTGTCACCCCTCCACTTT
cdr3_aa: CASIVSPLHF

d_call: TRBD1
clone_size: many
j_call: TRBJ2-3
v_call: TRBV2
cdr3_nt: TGTGCCAGCGGAGGACAGGGAACAGATACGCAGTATTTT
cdr3_aa: CASGGQGTDTQYF

d_call: .
clone_size: many
j_call: TRBJ1-1
v_call: TRBV5-1
cdr3_nt: TGCGCCAGCAGCTTGGACGGGGGCGGAAACACTGAAGCTTTCTTT
cdr3_aa: CASSLDGGGNTEAFF

d_call: .
clone_size: .
j_call: TRBJ2-5
v_call: TRBV28
cdr3_nt: TGTGCCAGCAGGGTGGGCGCACAGTTCGAGACCCAGTACTTC
cdr3_aa: CASRVGAQFETQYF

d_call: .
clone_size: many
j_call: TRBJ2-1
v_call: TRBV11-2
cdr3_nt: TGTGCCAGCAGCTTAGAAGCCAGGGGAATCAATGAGCAGTTCTTC
cdr3_aa: CASSLEARGINEQFF

d_call: .
clone_size: many
j_call: TRBJ2-1
v_call: TRBV11-1
cdr3_nt: TGTGCCAGCAGCTTTATTGACGGCTACAATGAGCAGTTCTTC
cdr3_aa: CASSFIDGYNEQFF

d_call: .
clone_size: many
j_call: TRBJ2-1
v_call: TRBV30
cdr3_nt: TGTGCCTGGAATCCGGGCCCAAGCAGGAGAGGAAATGAGCAGTTCTTC
cdr3_aa: CAWNPGPSRRGNEQFF

d_call: TRBD1
clone_size: many
j_call: TRBJ2-3
v_call: TRBV5-1
cdr3_nt: TGCGCCAGTGGACCGGACAGGGTCACAGATACGCAGTATTTT
cdr3_aa: CASGPDRVTDTQYF

d_call: .
clone_size: few
j_call: TRBJ2-1
v_call: TRBV20-1
cdr3_nt: TGCAGTGCTAGAGATAGTACTGAATACTACAATGAGCAGTTCTTC
cdr3_aa: CSARDSTEYYNEQFF

d_call: .
clone_size: many
j_call: TRBJ1-1
v_call: TRBV5-1
cdr3_nt: TGCGCCAGCAGCTTGGGGCAGGGGACCACTGAAGCTTTCTTT
cdr3_aa: CASSLGQGTTEAFF

d_call: TRBD2
clone_size: few
j_call: TRBJ2-7
v_call: TRBV20-1
cdr3_nt: TGCAGTGCTAGAGATCAAACTAGCGGGGTTAATGAGCAGTACTTC
cdr3_aa: CSARDQTSGVNEQYF

d_call: .
clone_size: few
j_call: TRBJ2-1
v_call: TRBV5-1
cdr3_nt: TGCGCCAGCGAAAATAGTCCCGGGACGGAATACAATGAGCAGTTCTTC
cdr3_aa: CASENSPGTEYNEQFF

d_call: TRBD1
clone_size: many
j_call: TRBJ2-7
v_call: TRBV6-1
cdr3_nt: TGTGCCAGCAGTTATCGGGGACAGACCTACGAGCAGTACTTC
cdr3_aa: CASSYRGQTYEQYF